This T cell receptor (beta chain) was identified during a study of CD8 T cells in Susac syndrome. The V and J ends lost 1 base and 3 bases respectively, with 5 bases between them. This CDR3 has 13 amino acids. Per the germline V gene, CDR1 is SGHNT and CDR2 is YENEEA. The control participants were healthy donors, and these controls were matched with respect to both age and sex. cDNA came from about 0.51 to 1 ug RNA primed by random hexamers. Multiplex PCR with immunoSEQ amplified the TCR beta CDR3 across 54 Vbeta and 13 Jbeta. TCRdb redid the calling of the immunoSEQ multiplex PCR reads with MiXCR, one entry per CDR3 protein. The table lists about 190,000 distinct CDR3 sequences, approximately 95% of them singletons.

This sequence originates from a human donor in good health. The chain combines TRBV11-3 with TRBJ2-3; D ambiguous. The sequencing sample was made of CD4+ T cells from PBMCs. The CDR3 spells CASSLGPTDTQYF. The CDR3 DNA is TGTGCCAGCAGCTTAGGTCCTACAGATACGCAGTATTTT.